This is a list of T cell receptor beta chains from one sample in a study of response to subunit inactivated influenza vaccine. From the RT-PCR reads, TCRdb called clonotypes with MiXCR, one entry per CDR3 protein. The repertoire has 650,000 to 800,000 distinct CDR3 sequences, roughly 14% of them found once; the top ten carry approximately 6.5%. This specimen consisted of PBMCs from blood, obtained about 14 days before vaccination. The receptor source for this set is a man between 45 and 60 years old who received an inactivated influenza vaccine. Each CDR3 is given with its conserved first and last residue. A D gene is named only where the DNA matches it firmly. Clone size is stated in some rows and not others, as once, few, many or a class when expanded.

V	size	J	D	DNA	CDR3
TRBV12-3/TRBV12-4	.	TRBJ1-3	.	TGTGCCAGCAGTTTTACGGTTGGCACCATATATTTT	CASSFTVGTIYF
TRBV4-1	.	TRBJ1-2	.	TGCGCCAGCAGCCAAGAAACAGGAGCCGTTCTCTCTGGCTACACCTTC	CASSQETGAVLSGYTF
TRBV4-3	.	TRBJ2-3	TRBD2	TGCGCCAGCAGCCAGGGCGGGGGGGCCGGTCGGGGCGCAGATACGCAGTATTTT	CASSQGGGAGRGADTQYF
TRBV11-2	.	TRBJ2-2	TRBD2	TGTGCCAGCAGCTTATGGGGGAGGGCCGGGGAGCTGTTTTTT	CASSLWGRAGELFF
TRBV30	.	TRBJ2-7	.	TGTGCCTGGGGACGGCTGTACGAGCAGTACTTC	CAWGRLYEQYF
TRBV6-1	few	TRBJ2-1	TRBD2	TGTGCCAGGGGAAAGCGGGAGGTTGGTAACAATGAGCAGTTCTTC	CARGKREVGNNEQFF
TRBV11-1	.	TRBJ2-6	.	TGTGCCAGCAGCTCTAGCCGGGGTGGGGAGCCTTCTGGGGCCAACGTCCTGACTTTC	CASSSSRGGEPSGANVLTF
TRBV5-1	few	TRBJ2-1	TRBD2	TGCGCCAGCAGCCCAAGCGGGAGTGGGGTCAATGAGCAGTTCTTC	CASSPSGSGVNEQFF
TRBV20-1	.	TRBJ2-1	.	TGCAGTGCTGGAAATCGACAGGGAGGTTCCTACAATGAGCAGTTCTTC	CSAGNRQGGSYNEQFF
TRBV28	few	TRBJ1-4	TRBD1	TGTGCCAGCACCTTGACAGGGCTCGGGCTCAATGAAAAACTGTTTTTT	CASTLTGLGLNEKLFF
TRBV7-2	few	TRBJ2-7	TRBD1	TGTGCCAGCAGCTTCCACCCCCAGGGGGACGAGCAGTACTTC	CASSFHPQGDEQYF
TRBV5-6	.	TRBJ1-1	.	TGTGCCAGCAGCGCCGGCAGGGGCATTAACGCTTTCTTT	CASSAGRGINAFF
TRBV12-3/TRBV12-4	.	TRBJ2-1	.	TGTGCCAGCAGGACAGACATCTCCTACAATGAGCAGTTCTTC	CASRTDISYNEQFF
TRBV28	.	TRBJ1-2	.	TGTGCCAGCAGTTTATCTAGTACGGGGCAGAGCTATGGCTACACCTTC	CASSLSSTGQSYGYTF
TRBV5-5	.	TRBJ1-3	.	TGTGCCAGCAGCTCCGGGACCCCTGGAAACACCATATATTTT	CASSSGTPGNTIYF
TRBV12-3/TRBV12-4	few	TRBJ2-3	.	TGTGCCAGCAGTCCCTACGACAGGCCTATAAGGACAGATACGCAGTATTTT	CASSPYDRPIRTDTQYF
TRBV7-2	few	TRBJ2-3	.	TGTGCCAGCAGCTGGGAGGAGGGGGGATGGAGCACAGATACGCAGTATTTT	CASSWEEGGWSTDTQYF
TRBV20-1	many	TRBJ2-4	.	TGCAGTGCTATCGGACACCAGGGTTTGGTCATTCAGTACTTC	CSAIGHQGLVIQYF
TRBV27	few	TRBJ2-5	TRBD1	TGTGCCAGCAGTTTATTGGGACAGGGGACGGAAGAGACCCAGTACTTC	CASSLLGQGTEETQYF
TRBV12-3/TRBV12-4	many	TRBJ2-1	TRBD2	TGTGCCAGCAGCCCCCAACTAGCGGGAGTCAATGAGCAGTTCTTC	CASSPQLAGVNEQFF
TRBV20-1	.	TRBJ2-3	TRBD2	TGCAGTGCCGAACGGGGGGGCCGGGTTAATACGCAGTATTTT	CSAERGGRVNTQYF
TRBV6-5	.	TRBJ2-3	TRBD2	TGTGCCAGCAGTTTAGGGCCTAGCGGGAGGCCCAGCACAGATACGCAGTATTTT	CASSLGPSGRPSTDTQYF
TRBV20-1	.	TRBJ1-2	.	TGCAGTGCTAGCGAGGGCAAAATCGGAGCTAACTATGGCTACACCTTC	CSASEGKIGANYGYTF
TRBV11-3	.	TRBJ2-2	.	TGTGCCAGCAGCTTAGAATACGGGGAGCTGTTTTTT	CASSLEYGELFF
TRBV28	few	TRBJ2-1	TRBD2	TGTGCCAGCACCCGGATGGGGAGGGTTGAGCAGTTCTTC	CASTRMGRVEQFF
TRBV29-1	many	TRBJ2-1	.	TGCAGCGTTTCCCAGGGATTCTACAATGAGCAGTTCTTC	CSVSQGFYNEQFF
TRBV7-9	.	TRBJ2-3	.	TGTGCCAGCAGCCCACCCAGGGGGGACAGAATCACAGATACGCAGTATTTT	CASSPPRGDRITDTQYF
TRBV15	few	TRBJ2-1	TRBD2	TGTGCCACCAGCAGCCTAGCGGGAGGGCCGGATGAGCAGTTCTTC	CATSSLAGGPDEQFF
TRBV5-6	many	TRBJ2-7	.	TGTGCCAGCAGCTTGTACGGCAACTACGAGCAGTACTTC	CASSLYGNYEQYF
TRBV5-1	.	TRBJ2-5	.	TGCGCCAGCAGCCCACAGGGAGCACAAGAGACCCAGTACTTC	CASSPQGAQETQYF
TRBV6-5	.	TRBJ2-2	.	TGTGCCAGCAGTTTAACTATCCCCCCGGGCACCGGGGAGCTGTTTTTT	CASSLTIPPGTGELFF
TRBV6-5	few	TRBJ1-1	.	TGTGCCAGCAGTTACTCGACTTGGCACGCTCAGAACACTGAAGCTTTCTTT	CASSYSTWHAQNTEAFF
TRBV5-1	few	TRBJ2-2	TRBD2	TGCGCCAGCAGCTTGGTAGCGGGAGACAACACCGGGGAGCTGTTTTTT	CASSLVAGDNTGELFF
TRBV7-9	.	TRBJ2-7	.	TGTGCCAGCAGCTCGTCAGGGAGTCCCGAGCAGTACTTC	CASSSSGSPEQYF
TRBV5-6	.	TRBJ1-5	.	TGTGCCAGCAGCTTGTTCGCACAGACTAACAATCAGCCCCAGCATTTT	CASSLFAQTNNQPQHF
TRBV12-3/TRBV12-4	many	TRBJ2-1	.	TGTGCCAGCAGTTTACTAATCGGCTACAATGAGCAGTTCTTC	CASSLLIGYNEQFF
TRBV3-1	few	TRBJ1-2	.	TGTGCCAGCAGCTCGAGGACAGATAACTATGGCTACACCTTC	CASSSRTDNYGYTF
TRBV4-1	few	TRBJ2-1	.	TGCGCCAGCAGCCAAGCTCGGGGCACCTACAATGAGCAGTTCTTC	CASSQARGTYNEQFF
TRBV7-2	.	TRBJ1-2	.	TGTGCCAGCAGCTTATTAACGGGCTATGGCTACACCTTC	CASSLLTGYGYTF
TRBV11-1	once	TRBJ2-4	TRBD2	TGTGCCAGCAGCGCCAAGGGTGGACTAGCGGGGGCCGGGGACAAAAACATTCAGTACTTC	CASSAKGGLAGAGDKNIQYF
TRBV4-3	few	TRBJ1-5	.	TGCGCCAGCAGCCAAGTACGGGGGAAGGATCAGCCCCAGCATTTT	CASSQVRGKDQPQHF
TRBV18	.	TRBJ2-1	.	TGTGCCAGCTCACCACCCATCCCCTCCTACAATGAGCAGTTCTTC	CASSPPIPSYNEQFF
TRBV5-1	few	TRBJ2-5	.	TGCGCCAGCAGCCTTTCGCTTGAGACCCAGTACTTC	CASSLSLETQYF
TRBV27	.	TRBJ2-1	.	TGTGCCAGCAGTCTCTCCGGGGGGCACCAATTGTACAATGAGCAGTTCTTC	CASSLSGGHQLYNEQFF
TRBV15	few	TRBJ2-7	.	TGTGCCACCAGCAGAGATTGGCCTAGCCTTGGGCCAAACTACGAGCAGTACTTC	CATSRDWPSLGPNYEQYF
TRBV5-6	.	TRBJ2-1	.	TGTGCCAGCAGCTTGGTTTCGACTAGGGGTCAACTTAATGAGCAGTTCTTC	CASSLVSTRGQLNEQFF
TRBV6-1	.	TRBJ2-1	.	TGTGCCAGCAGCCCCGGTAGATGGCGTGAGCAGTTCTTC	CASSPGRWREQFF
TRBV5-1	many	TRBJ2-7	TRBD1	TGCGCCAGCAGCTTGGGGGGACAGGGATCCTACGAGCAGTACTTC	CASSLGGQGSYEQYF
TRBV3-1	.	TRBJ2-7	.	TGTGCCAGCAGCCCTTGGGGCGTGGGTTACGAGCAGTACTTC	CASSPWGVGYEQYF
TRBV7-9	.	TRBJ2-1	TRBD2	TGTGCCAGCGATCGGGGCGGGGGGGCGTACAATGAGCAGTTCTTC	CASDRGGGAYNEQFF
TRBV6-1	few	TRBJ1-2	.	TGTGCCAGCAGCCCCCGGGGGATGGTTGGGGGAAGATTGCATGGCTACACCTTC	CASSPRGMVGGRLHGYTF
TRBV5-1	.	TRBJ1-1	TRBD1	TGCGCCAGCAGCAGGGGACAGAAGAACACTGAAGCTTTCTTT	CASSRGQKNTEAFF
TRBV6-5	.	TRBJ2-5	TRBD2	TGTGCCAGCAGTTACAGGCTAGCGGGCCAAGAGACCCAGTACTTC	CASSYRLAGQETQYF
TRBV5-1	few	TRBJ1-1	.	TGCGCCAGCAGCTTGGGCGGGACTTACACTGAAGCTTTCTTT	CASSLGGTYTEAFF
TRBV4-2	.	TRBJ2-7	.	TGTGCCAGCAGCCAACACCCGGCAGGGACCTACGAGCAGTACTTC	CASSQHPAGTYEQYF